This TCR beta chain was sequenced in a study of shared clonotypes between healthy human individuals. This clone was observed a handful of times. Sequencing was performed with immunoSEQ multiplex PCR; in TCRdb, only in-frame clones are kept and a portion is missing. The table has about 1 million clones, about three quarters seen once; the top ten hold roughly 1.4%. The TCR was taken from a man between 18 and 29 years old in good health. The sequenced sample consisted of memory CD4+ T cells sorted from blood. The subset denotes: CD45RA-negative fraction.

The DNA for the CDR3 is TGCGCCAGCAGCCCCAATCGCAGGGTTGAAGCTTTCTTT. It yields the protein CASSPNRRVEAFF. The rearrangement joins TRBV5-1 to TRBJ1-1; D possibly corresponds to TRBD1 (5 bases). Germline assignment: CDR1 SGHRS and CDR2 YFSETQ. CDR3 length: 13 amino acids. The V and J ends lost 4 bases and 7 bases respectively, with 14 bases between them. Full variable domain (missing parts from reference TRBV5-1 and TRBJ1-1): KAGVTQTPRYLIKTRGQQVTLSCSPISGHRSVSWYQQTPGQGLQFLFEYFSETQRNKGNFPGRFSGRQFSNSRSEMNVSTLELGDSALYLCASSPNRRVEAFFGQGTRLTVV.